A single sample gave rise to the 3 T cell receptor beta chains below, sequenced in a study of OX40 agonist ivuxolimab in advanced cancers. Clones were sequenced by immunoSEQ multiplex PCR, and TCRdb holds only the in-frame ones, with some missing. The sample has nearly 80,000 clones; approximately 80% are singletons. The specimen comprised CD4+ or CD8+ T cells sorted from blood, sampled in a trial of the OX40 agonist ivuxolimab. The receptors stem from an adult with an advanced solid tumor such as melanoma, head and neck, liver or kidney cancer.

This chain joins TRBV28 and TRBJ1-5; D gene ambiguous. The V end lost 3 bases, the J end lost 7 bases, and 10 bases lay between the germline ends. The CDR3 sequence is 13 residues long. In germline, CDR1 is MDHEN, CDR2 SYDVKM. CDR3 nucleotide sequence: TGTGCCAGCAGTTTTGCGCCGAACCAGCCCCAGCATTTT. It yields the protein CASSFAPNQPQHF.

The chain joins TRBV4-2 to TRBJ2-1; 7 bases match TRBD1. Germline CDR1 is LGHNA and CDR2 is YNFKEQ. The CDR3 is made up of 15 amino acids. Trimming cost V 5 bases and J 8 bases; bases outside gene matches: 12. The CDR3 nucleotides are TGTGCCAGCAGCTATTTAAGGGGGCTGACGGATGAGCAGTTCTTC. The encoded protein is CASSYLRGLTDEQFF.

This clone has a count of ten or more. The genes are TRBV27 and TRBJ2-6; TRBD2 matches 9 bases. Unmatched junction bases numbered 5, after V lost 2 bases and J lost 0 bases. This CDR3 is built from 18 residues. Germline V lookup: CDR1 MNHEY, CDR2 SMNVEV (reference sequence). This CDR3 is CASSLSSGRVSGANVLTF. Written as DNA, the CDR3 is TGTGCCAGCAGTTTAAGTAGCGGGAGAGTCTCTGGGGCCAACGTCCTGACTTTC. Based on the CDR3 plus reference TRBV27 and TRBJ2-6, the full variable domain is EAQVTQNPRYLITVTGKKLTVTCSQNMNHEYMSWYRQDPGLGLRQIYYSMNVEVTDKGDVPEGYKVSRKEKRNFPLILESPSPNQTSLYFCASSLSSGRVSGANVLTFGAGSRLTVL.